This T cell receptor (beta chain) derives from a study of chemoradiotherapy in HPV16-positive cancers. Across the study: Functional T-cell assays on a couple of HPV16-positive patients' cells defined candidate HPV-specific clones and common TCR motifs. Findings and caveats of the study: Non-HPV-specific T cells did not expand in tumors during treatment, whereas candidate HPV-specific clones and E7-related motifs did. HPV-responsive T-cell expansion during chemoradiotherapy was linked to improved recurrence-free survival in HPV16-positive patients.

Regarding this clone: Antigen: not known.

This table comes from immunoSEQ multiplex PCR, and its TCRdb copy is limited to in-frame clones, with some not included. The sample consists of about 8,600 clones, approximately 91% of them appearing once. This CDR3 spans 16 amino acids. Trimming stripped 0 bases from V and 4 bases from J, with 13 bases between. Germline V CDR1 and CDR2: SGDLS, YYNGEE. V is TRBV9 and J is TRBJ2-2; tentatively, D is TRBD1 or TRBD2 (7 bases each). Specimen: blood, collected from a patient who underwent chemoradiotherapy. The TCR was taken from a human donor with HPV-associated anogenital cancer. The CDR3: CASSVAGRGGTGELFF. Here the CDR3 DNA reads TGTGCCAGCAGCGTAGCTGGCAGGGGGGGCACCGGGGAGCTGTTTTTT.